These 32 T cell receptor beta chains were all obtained from the same sample, sequenced in a study of T-cell reconstitution after alpha-beta-depleted transplantation in children. Unique molecular identifiers featured in how the TCRbeta library was prepared. Using its own MiXCR run on the PCR reads, TCRdb lists one record per CDR3 protein. The sample includes 300,000 to 400,000 distinct CDR3 sequences, approximately 20% of them seen just once. Sequences were derived from PBMCs, mostly from graft donor cells, sampled 180 days after TCRalphabeta/CD19-depleted stem cell transplant. Source of these receptors: a male patient younger than 18 who had a stem cell transplant for acute lymphoblastic leukemia, so the T cells may come from the graft donor.

The rearrangement uses TRBV27 and TRBJ2-2; 9 positions match TRBD1. CDR1 is MNHEY, CDR2 SMNVEV, per germline (reference sequence). This CDR3 spans 19 amino acids. Unmatched junction bases numbered 19, after V lost 6 bases and J lost 5 bases. The CDR3 sequence: CASSLLGTGSPKGTGELFF. The CDR3 DNA reads TGTGCCAGCAGCCTCTTAGGGACAGGGAGCCCAAAGGGTACCGGGGAGCTGTTTTTT.

This chain uses TRBV6-1 with TRBJ2-1; the D gene is possibly TRBD2 (6 bases). Germline CDR1 reads MNHNS; CDR2 reads SASEGT. V lost 8 bases and J lost 3, with 14 bases in between. The CDR3 sequence is 14 residues long. The CDR3 region has the DNA TGTGCCAGCCGCCCCCCCGGGAGCTACAATGAGCAGTTCTTC. Residues: CASRPPGSYNEQFF.

The chain has TRBV7-3 and TRBJ2-2; D possibly uses TRBD1 or TRBD2 (5 bases each). CDR1 and CDR2 from the germline V gene are SGHTA and FQGTGA. This CDR3 region has 14 residues. V was clipped by 2 bases and J by 6 bases, with 10 bases between them. The DNA of the CDR3 is TGTGCCAGCAGCTTAGGGACGGGACCCGGGGAGCTGTTTTTT. Translation gives CASSLGTGPGELFF.

This chain links TRBV7-2 with TRBJ2-7; 7 bases are shared with TRBD2. The V and J ends lost 4 bases and 0 bases, in that order; junction bases with no gene match: 6. This CDR3 comprises 15 residues. CDR1 and CDR2 from the germline V gene are SGHTA and FQGNSA. The CDR3 sequence: CASSSLAVFSYEQYF. The DNA of the CDR3 is TGTGCCAGCAGCTCGCTAGCGGTTTTCTCCTACGAGCAGTACTTC.

This clonotype has a single count. The gene calls are TRBV11-3 and TRBJ2-3; no definite D call. Trimming cost V 4 bases and J 3 bases, with 8 bases left between them. CDR1 SGHNT and CDR2 YENEEA come from the germline V gene. The CDR3 totals 13 residues. The CDR3, as DNA: TGTGCCAGCAGCTCTCGAAGGACAGATACGCAGTATTTT. Protein product: CASSSRRTDTQYF.

The genes are TRBV19 and TRBJ1-1, with D perhaps matching TRBD1 (6 bases). Germline CDR1 LNHDA, CDR2 SQIVND (reference sequence). The CDR3 covers 14 residues. Trimming removed 3 bases at V and 1 base at J, with 9 bases between. The CDR3 bases are TGTGCCAGTAGTATTGGACAGCAGAACACTGAAGCTTTCTTT. Translation gives CASSIGQQNTEAFF.

This clonotype has only a few counts. The chain employs TRBV12-3 or TRBV12-4 and TRBJ1-2, with a possible D match to TRBD1 (5 bases). This CDR3 is built from 14 residues. Trimming stripped 3 bases from V and 4 bases from J, with 12 bases between. The CDR3 DNA is TGTGCCAGCAGTTTCGGTGGGGGAGGCTATGGCTACACCTTC. Translation gives CASSFGGGGYGYTF.

This clonotype was seen at least ten times. The V gene is TRBV12-3 or TRBV12-4, the J gene TRBJ2-1, with 7 bases fitting TRBD2. The CDR3 is 13 residues long. V dropped 5 bases and J dropped 7; count of bases not matched to a gene: 5. This CDR3 is CASSRRAGNEQFF. The CDR3 DNA reads as TGTGCCAGCAGTAGGCGAGCGGGGAATGAGCAGTTCTTC.

The chain has TRBV20-1 and TRBJ2-7; TRBD2 matches at 7 bases. The CDR3 consists of 15 residues. The J segment lost 0 bases and the V segment lost 1 base, leaving 6 bases of the junction unmatched. Germline V gives CDR1 DFQATT, CDR2 SNEGSKA (reference sequence). The CDR3 region is CSARGAGVSSYEQYF. The CDR3 nucleotides are TGCAGTGCTAGAGGGGCGGGGGTTAGCTCCTACGAGCAGTACTTC.

The genes are TRBV20-1 and TRBJ2-7, with D possibly matching TRBD2 (5 bases). CDR1 is DFQATT and CDR2 is SNEGSKA in the germline V gene (reference sequence). Trimming removed 6 bases at V and 0 bases at J, with 15 bases between. The CDR3 is made up of 14 amino acids. In DNA form, the CDR3 reads TGCAGTGCCACGTCGGAGGTTAACTCCTACGAGCAGTACTTC. It specifies CSATSEVNSYEQYF.

This clonotype was counted a few times. V usage is TRBV12-3 or TRBV12-4 and J usage is TRBJ2-1, with 13 bases matching TRBD2. V trimming: 3 bases; J trimming: 2 bases; junction bases outside the gene matches: 13. CDR3 length equals 20 residues. CDR3 amino acids: CASSLIVGLAGVIPYNEQFF. DNA of the CDR3: TGTGCCAGCAGTTTGATCGTCGGACTAGCGGGAGTAATCCCCTACAATGAGCAGTTCTTC.

The rearrangement links TRBV9 to TRBJ2-2, with TRBD1 identical over 9 bases. CDR3 size: 18 residues. The germline V gene encodes CDR1 SGDLS and CDR2 YYNGEE. V dropped 4 bases and J dropped 3; count of bases not matched to a gene: 13. The chain's CDR3 is CASSSPSTGGRYTGELFF. The CDR3 nucleotides read TGTGCCAGCAGCTCCCCGTCTACAGGGGGCCGTTACACCGGGGAGCTGTTTTTT.

This clonotype was seen a handful of times. The chain has TRBV19 and TRBJ1-1; TRBD1 is a possible D gene (6 bases). Germline loops: CDR1 LNHDA, CDR2 SQIVND (reference sequence). Deletions cut 7 bases from V and 1 base from J, with 19 bases between. This CDR3 spans 16 amino acids. CDR3 nucleotide sequence: TGTGCCAGTATATCGGGGGGCTTCGGTAGGAACACTGAAGCTTTCTTT. This sequence encodes CASISGGFGRNTEAFF.

V usage is TRBV24-1 and J usage is TRBJ2-2; perhaps TRBD2 as D (6 bases). V shed 4 bases and J shed 5 bases, with 10 bases lying between them. The CDR3 totals 14 residues. CDR1 KGHDR and CDR2 SFDVKD come from the germline V gene. The CDR3 DNA is TGTGCCACCAGTGACCCCGGGACTACCGGGGAGCTGTTTTTT. Translation gives CATSDPGTTGELFF.

This sequence joins TRBV29-1 and TRBJ2-1, with 10 bases lining up with TRBD2. This CDR3 is 14 amino acids long. Germline values: CDR1 SQVTM, CDR2 ANQGSEA. V lost 8 bases and J lost 3; bases outside the gene matches: 7. Here the CDR3 reads CSFWTSGIYNEQFF. The DNA for the CDR3 is TGCAGCTTTTGGACTAGCGGAATCTACAATGAGCAGTTCTTC.

In its sample, this clonotype was seen a few times. This chain connects TRBV12-3 or TRBV12-4 to TRBJ2-1; the D is unclear. The V gene lost 8 bases and the J gene lost 4 bases, with 18 bases spanning the gap. The CDR3 sequence is 15 residues long. CDR3 DNA: TGTGCCAGCCGGATTTGGACCATACAGTACAATGAGCAGTTCTTC. Protein product: CASRIWTIQYNEQFF.

This chain connects TRBV19 to TRBJ2-2; perhaps TRBD2 as D (6 bases). V lost 7 bases to trimming and J lost 5 bases, with 14 bases between them. Germline CDR1 and CDR2: LNHDA and SQIVND (reference sequence). The CDR3 is 14 amino acids. This CDR3 is CASKEGRTTGELFF. For the CDR3, the DNA is TGTGCCAGTAAGGAGGGGAGAACTACCGGGGAGCTGTTTTTT.

V and J are TRBV21-1 and TRBJ2-5; the table's D gene call, TRBD2, was not cross checked with the DNA. TRBV21-1 is a documented pseudogene. The CDR3 spans 17 residues. CDR3 DNA: TGTGCCAGCAAGCCCGTCCCTAGCGGGAGTCAGGGAGAGACCCAGTACTTC. It encodes CASKPVPSGSQGETQYF.

This clonotype appeared a few times. The chain couples TRBV9 to TRBJ2-6, with D uncertain. Germline lookup yields CDR1 SGDLS and CDR2 YYNGEE. V was clipped by 4 bases and J by 0 bases, with 8 bases between them. The length of the CDR3 is 15 residues. CDR3 in amino acids: CASSSQHSGANVLTF. For the CDR3, the DNA is TGTGCCAGCAGCTCCCAGCACTCTGGGGCCAACGTCCTGACTTTC.

A few counts support this clonotype. This rearrangement joins TRBV6-5 to TRBJ2-5, with D uncertain. There are 13 residues in the CDR3. Germline V gene lookup returns CDR1 MNHEY and CDR2 SVGAGI. Trimming pared 4 bases from V and 3 bases from J, leaving 9 bases between. The CDR3 DNA is TGTGCCAGCAGTTTTTACGGCGAAGAGACCCAGTACTTC. Translating gives CASSFYGEETQYF.

This chain uses TRBV7-3 with TRBJ2-5; 8 bases are shared with TRBD1. The V and J ends lost 5 bases and 5 bases, in that order; junction bases with no gene match: 7. CDR1 SGHTA and CDR2 FQGTGA come from the germline V gene. This CDR3 has 14 residues. The CDR3 spells CASSRQGIGETQYF. The CDR3 DNA sequence: TGTGCCAGCAGCCGACAGGGGATTGGGGAGACCCAGTACTTC. Full variable domain (remainder filled in from reference TRBV7-3 and TRBJ2-5): GAGVSQTPSNKVTEKGKYVELRCDPISGHTALYWYRQSLGQGPEFLIYFQGTGAADDSGLPNDRFFAVRPEGSVSTLKIQRTERGDSAVYLCASSRQGIGETQYFGPGTRLLVL.

The chain has TRBV18 and TRBJ2-7, with D possibly called TRBD1 or TRBD2 (5 bases each). The V gene's germline CDR1 is KGHSH and CDR2 LQKENI. This CDR3 has 15 residues. Deletions cut 4 bases from V and 3 bases from J, with 16 bases between. The CDR3 bases are TGTGCCAGCTCACATGGGGCCATTGGAGGCTACGAGCAGTACTTC. Translating gives CASSHGAIGGYEQYF. Full variable domain (outside the CDR3, taken from reference TRBV18 and TRBJ2-7): NAGVMQNPRHLVRRRGQEARLRCSPMKGHSHVYWYRQLPEEGLKFMVYLQKENIIDESGMPKERFSAEFPKEGPSILRIQQVVRGDSAAYFCASSHGAIGGYEQYFGPGTRLTVT.

In this sample, this clonotype turned up a few times. This chain connects TRBV4-1 to TRBJ2-7; 8 bases fit TRBD2. J gave up 1 base and V 4 bases, and 12 bases lay outside the gene matches. CDR3 size: 17 residues. Germline CDR1 is MGHRA and CDR2 is YSYEKL. CDR3 sequence (DNA): TGCGCCAGCAGCCCTGAGGGATTAGCGGGAAAATCCTACGAGCAGTACTTC. Its protein product is CASSPEGLAGKSYEQYF.

V and J are TRBV21-1 and TRBJ2-3; TRBD2, the table's D call, lacks a check against the DNA. TRBV21-1 is described as a pseudogene. This CDR3 region has 21 residues. The CDR3 sequence: CASSDRTSGIISRANTDTQYF. CDR3 DNA sequence: TGTGCCAGCAGCGATCGGACTAGCGGGATAATATCCCGGGCTAACACAGATACGCAGTATTTT.

The CDR3: CASSFTGTRLTDTQYF. CDR3 DNA: TGTGCCAGCAGCTTTACCGGGACTAGGCTCACAGATACGCAGTATTTT. The chain is built from TRBV7-2 and TRBJ2-3, with 8 bases matching TRBD2. From germline, CDR1 is SGHTA and CDR2 FQGNSA. V lost 3 bases and J lost 2; bases outside the gene matches: 7. The CDR3 consists of 16 residues.

The chain recombines TRBV5-1 with TRBJ2-7; D might be TRBD2 (5 bases). Germline CDR1 SGHRS, CDR2 YFSETQ. This CDR3 is built from 15 residues. Trimming cost V 4 bases and J 1 base, with 15 bases left between them. CDR3 sequence: CASSLTGWSSYEQYF. CDR3 sequence (DNA): TGCGCCAGCAGCCTCACGGGGTGGAGTTCCTACGAGCAGTACTTC.

This clonotype was picked up a small number of times. This rearrangement joins TRBV15 to TRBJ2-2; no clear D. The CDR3 is 14 residues long. Trimming pared 5 bases from V and 6 bases from J, leaving 13 bases between. Germline V gene lookup returns CDR1 LNHNV and CDR2 YYDKDF (reference sequence). CDR3 residues: CATSPTYQAGELFF. The CDR3 region has the DNA TGTGCCACCAGCCCCACATATCAGGCCGGGGAGCTGTTTTTT. Complete variable domain (other parts from reference TRBV15 and TRBJ2-2): DAMVIQNPRYQVTQFGKPVTLSCSQTLNHNVMYWYQQKSSQAPKLLFHYYDKDFNNEADTPDNFQSRRPNTSFCFLDIRSPGLGDTAMYLCATSPTYQAGELFFGEGSRLTVL.

The rearrangement links TRBV7-3 to TRBJ1-5; D gene ambiguous. Germline CDR1 SGHTA, CDR2 FQGTGA. CDR3 length equals 13 residues. V gave up 2 bases and J gave up 4 bases, with 6 bases separating them. DNA of the CDR3: TGTGCCAGCAGCTTACTGGTGAATCAGCCCCAGCATTTT. Its protein product is CASSLLVNQPQHF.

The chain carries TRBV12-2 and TRBJ2-7; the table names TRBD2, a call not compared with the DNA. TRBV12-2 is a pseudogene locus. The CDR3 runs to 15 residues. The CDR3 spells CASRLEIAGGYEQYF. The CDR3 DNA reads TGTGCAAGTCGCTTAGAGATCGCGGGAGGCTACGAGCAGTACTTC.

The chain couples TRBV10-3 to TRBJ2-7; 10 bases are shared with TRBD2. J lost 5 bases, V lost 2 bases, and 3 bases had no gene match. The length of the CDR3 is 14 residues. In germline, CDR1 is ENHRY, CDR2 SYGVKD. The CDR3, as DNA: TGTGCCATCAGTGAGGGGACTAGCGTGGACGAGCAGTACTTC. Translation gives CAISEGTSVDEQYF.

In DNA, the CDR3 is TGCAGTGCTAAGCGGGGCGTACGTCCTAGCCTATCCACAGATACGCAGTATTTT. It translates to CSAKRGVRPSLSTDTQYF. The chain recombines TRBV20-1 with TRBJ2-3; TRBD2 matches 7 bases. This CDR3 contains 18 residues. Per the germline V gene, CDR1 is DFQATT and CDR2 is SNEGSKA (reference sequence). The ends lost 4 bases at V and 2 bases at J; junction bases unmatched: 18.

This clonotype was counted a few times. V gene TRBV20-1 combines with J gene TRBJ2-1, with 9 bases fitting TRBD2. Losses at the gene ends were 2 bases for V and 6 bases for J; bases not matched to a gene: 14. Germline-derived CDR1 and CDR2 are DFQATT and SNEGSKA (reference sequence). This CDR3 spans 17 amino acids. CDR3 coding DNA: TGCAGTGCTAGATCACGGGGGACTAGCTCCCTTCCCAATGAGCAGTTCTTC. It specifies CSARSRGTSSLPNEQFF.